This entry describes one T cell receptor beta chain. Its antigen remains unknown. The protocol was immunoSEQ multiplex PCR, while the TCRdb copy is restricted to in-frame clones and leaves out a portion. Seen here are 75,000 to 95,000 clones, 70% to 90% observed once, and the top ten hold about 13%. The V end was cut by 5 bases, the J end by 4 bases, with 14 bases between. The germline V gene has CDR1 LNHDA and CDR2 SQIVND (reference sequence). CDR3 length: 15 residues. The sample originates from a study of T cell responses to AZD1222 COVID-19 vaccine. Regarding the study as a whole: The study found Spike-specific TCR breadth and depth rose after two AZD1222 doses.

The rearrangement uses TRBV19 and TRBJ2-2; weak D call: TRBD1 (6 bases). The clonotype comes from an adult in good health. The sequencing here drew on peripheral blood, taken on day 0 of AZD1222 vaccination. CDR3 sequence reads: CASSAHRASTGELFF. The CDR3 region has the DNA TGTGCCAGTAGTGCGCACAGGGCGTCCACCGGGGAGCTGTTTTTT.